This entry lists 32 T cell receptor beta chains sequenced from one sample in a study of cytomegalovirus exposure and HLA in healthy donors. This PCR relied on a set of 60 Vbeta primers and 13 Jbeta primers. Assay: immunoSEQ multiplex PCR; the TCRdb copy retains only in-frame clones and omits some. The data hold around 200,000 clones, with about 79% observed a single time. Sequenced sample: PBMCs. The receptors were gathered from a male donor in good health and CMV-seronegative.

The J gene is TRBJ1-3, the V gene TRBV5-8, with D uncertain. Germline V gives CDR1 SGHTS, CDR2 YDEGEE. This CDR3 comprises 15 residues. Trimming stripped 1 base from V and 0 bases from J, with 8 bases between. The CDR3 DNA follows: TGTGCCAGCAGCTTGTTAGGGAGCTCTGGAAACACCATATATTTT. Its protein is CASSLLGSSGNTIYF.

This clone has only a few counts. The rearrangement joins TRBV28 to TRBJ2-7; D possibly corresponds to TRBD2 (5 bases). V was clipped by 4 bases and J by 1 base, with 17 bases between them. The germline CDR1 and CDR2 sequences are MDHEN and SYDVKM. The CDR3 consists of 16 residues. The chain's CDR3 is CASSSNRLPVSYEQYF. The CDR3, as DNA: TGTGCCAGCAGTTCCAACCGACTACCTGTATCCTACGAGCAGTACTTC.

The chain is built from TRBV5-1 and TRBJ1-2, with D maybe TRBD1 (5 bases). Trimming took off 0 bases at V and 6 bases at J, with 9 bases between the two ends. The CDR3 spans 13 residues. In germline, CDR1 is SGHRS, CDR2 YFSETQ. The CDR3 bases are TGCGCCAGCAGCTTGGCAGGGATCCATGGCTACACCTTC. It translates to CASSLAGIHGYTF. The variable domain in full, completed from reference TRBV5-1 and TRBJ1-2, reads KAGVTQTPRYLIKTRGQQVTLSCSPISGHRSVSWYQQTPGQGLQFLFEYFSETQRNKGNFPGRFSGRQFSNSRSEMNVSTLELGDSALYLCASSLAGIHGYTFGSGTRLTVV.

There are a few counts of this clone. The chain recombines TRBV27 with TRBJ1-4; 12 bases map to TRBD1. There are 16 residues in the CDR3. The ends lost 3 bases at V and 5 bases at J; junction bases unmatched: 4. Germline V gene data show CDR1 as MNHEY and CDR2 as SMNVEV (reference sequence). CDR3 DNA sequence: TGTGCCAGCAGTTTGGGACAGGGGGCCTTAAATGAAAAACTGTTTTTT. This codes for CASSLGQGALNEKLFF. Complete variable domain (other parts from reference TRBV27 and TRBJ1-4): EAQVTQNPRYLITVTGKKLTVTCSQNMNHEYMSWYRQDPGLGLRQIYYSMNVEVTDKGDVPEGYKVSRKEKRNFPLILESPSPNQTSLYFCASSLGQGALNEKLFFGSGTQLSVL.

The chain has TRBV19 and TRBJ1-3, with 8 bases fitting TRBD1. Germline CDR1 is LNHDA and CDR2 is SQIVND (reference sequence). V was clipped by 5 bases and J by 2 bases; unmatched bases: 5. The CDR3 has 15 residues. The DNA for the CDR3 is TGTGCCAGTAGTTTTCCAGGGGGCGCTGGAAACACCATATATTTT. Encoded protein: CASSFPGGAGNTIYF.

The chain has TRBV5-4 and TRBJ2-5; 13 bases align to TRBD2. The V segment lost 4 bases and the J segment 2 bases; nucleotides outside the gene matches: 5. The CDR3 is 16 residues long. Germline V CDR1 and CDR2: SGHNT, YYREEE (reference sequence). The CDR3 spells CASSRTSGSGQETQYF. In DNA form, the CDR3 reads TGTGCCAGCAGCCGGACTAGCGGGAGCGGGCAAGAGACCCAGTACTTC. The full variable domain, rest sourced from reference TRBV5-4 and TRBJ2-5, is ETGVTQSPTHLIKTRGQQVTLRCSSQSGHNTVSWYQQALGQGPQFIFQYYREEENGRGNFPPRFSGLQFPNYSSELNVNALELDDSALYLCASSRTSGSGQETQYFGPGTRLLVL.

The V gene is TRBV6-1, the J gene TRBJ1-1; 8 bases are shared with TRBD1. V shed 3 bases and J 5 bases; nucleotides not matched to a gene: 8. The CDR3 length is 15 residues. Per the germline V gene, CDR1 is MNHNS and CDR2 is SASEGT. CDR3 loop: CASSEAGQGGTEAFF. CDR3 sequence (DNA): TGTGCCAGCAGTGAGGCAGGACAGGGAGGTACTGAAGCTTTCTTT.

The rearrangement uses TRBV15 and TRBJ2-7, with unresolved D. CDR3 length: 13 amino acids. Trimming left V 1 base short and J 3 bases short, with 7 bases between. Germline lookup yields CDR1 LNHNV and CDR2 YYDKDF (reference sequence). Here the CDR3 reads CATSRGDNYEQYF. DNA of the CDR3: TGTGCCACCAGCAGAGGTGACAACTACGAGCAGTACTTC.

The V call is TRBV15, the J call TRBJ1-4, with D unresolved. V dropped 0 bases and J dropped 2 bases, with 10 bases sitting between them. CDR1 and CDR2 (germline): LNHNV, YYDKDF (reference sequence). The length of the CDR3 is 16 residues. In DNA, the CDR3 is TGTGCCACCAGCAGAGATGCGGGTAGGACTAATGAAAAACTGTTTTTT. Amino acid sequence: CATSRDAGRTNEKLFF. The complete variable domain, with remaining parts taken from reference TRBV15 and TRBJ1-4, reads DAMVIQNPRYQVTQFGKPVTLSCSQTLNHNVMYWYQQKSSQAPKLLFHYYDKDFNNEADTPDNFQSRRPNTSFCFLDIRSPGLGDTAMYLCATSRDAGRTNEKLFFGSGTQLSVL.

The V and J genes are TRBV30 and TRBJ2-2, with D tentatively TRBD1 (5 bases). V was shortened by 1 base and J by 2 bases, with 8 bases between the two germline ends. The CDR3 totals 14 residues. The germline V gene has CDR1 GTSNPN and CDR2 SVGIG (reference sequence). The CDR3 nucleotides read TGTGCCTGGAGTGGGACACTCAACACCGGGGAGCTGTTTTTT. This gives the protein CAWSGTLNTGELFF. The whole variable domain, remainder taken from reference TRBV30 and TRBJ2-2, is SQTIHQWPATLVQPVGSPLSLECTVEGTSNPNLYWYRQAAGRGLQLLFYSVGIGQISSEVPQNLSASRPQDRQFILSSKKLLLSDSGFYLCAWSGTLNTGELFFGEGSRLTVL.

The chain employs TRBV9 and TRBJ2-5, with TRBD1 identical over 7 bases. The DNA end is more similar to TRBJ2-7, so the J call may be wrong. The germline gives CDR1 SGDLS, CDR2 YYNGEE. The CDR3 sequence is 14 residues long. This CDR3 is CASSPGDREYEQYF. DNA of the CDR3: TGTGCCAGCAGCCCCGGCGACAGGGAGTACGAGCAGTACTTC.

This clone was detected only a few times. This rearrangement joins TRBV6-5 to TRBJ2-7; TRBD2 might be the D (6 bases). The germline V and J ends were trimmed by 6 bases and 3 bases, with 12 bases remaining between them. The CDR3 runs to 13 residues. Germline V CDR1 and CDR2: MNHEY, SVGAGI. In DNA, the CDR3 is TGTGCCAGCAGGGGGGAGGACCTCTACGAGCAGTACTTC. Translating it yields CASRGEDLYEQYF.

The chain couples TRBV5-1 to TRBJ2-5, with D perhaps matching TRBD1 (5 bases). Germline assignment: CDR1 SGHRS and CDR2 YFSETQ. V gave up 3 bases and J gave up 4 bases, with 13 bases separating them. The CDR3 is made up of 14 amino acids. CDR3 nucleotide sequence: TGCGCCAGCAGCTCGACAGATTGGGGAGAGACCCAGTACTTC. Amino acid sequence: CASSSTDWGETQYF.

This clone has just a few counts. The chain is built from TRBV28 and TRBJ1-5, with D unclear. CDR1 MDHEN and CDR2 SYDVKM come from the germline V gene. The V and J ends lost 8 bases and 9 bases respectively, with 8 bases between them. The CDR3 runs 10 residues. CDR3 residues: CASGSRPQHF. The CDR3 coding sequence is TGTGCCAGCGGCAGTCGGCCCCAGCATTTT.

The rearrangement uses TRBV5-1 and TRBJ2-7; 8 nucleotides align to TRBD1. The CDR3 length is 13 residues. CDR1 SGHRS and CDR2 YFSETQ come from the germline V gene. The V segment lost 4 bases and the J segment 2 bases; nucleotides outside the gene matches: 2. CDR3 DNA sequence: TGCGCCAGCAGCAAGGGACAGGCCTACGAGCAGTACTTC. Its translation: CASSKGQAYEQYF.

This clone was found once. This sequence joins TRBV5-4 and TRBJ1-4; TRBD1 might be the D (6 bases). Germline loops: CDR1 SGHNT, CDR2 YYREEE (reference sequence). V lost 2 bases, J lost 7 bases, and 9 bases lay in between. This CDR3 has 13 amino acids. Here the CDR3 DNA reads TGTGCCAGCAGCTTAACAGGGAGTGAAAAACTGTTTTTT. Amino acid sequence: CASSLTGSEKLFF.

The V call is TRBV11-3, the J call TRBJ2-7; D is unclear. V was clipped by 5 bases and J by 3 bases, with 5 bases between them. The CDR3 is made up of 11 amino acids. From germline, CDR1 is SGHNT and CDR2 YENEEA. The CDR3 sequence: CASSAGYEQYF. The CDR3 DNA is TGTGCCAGCAGCGCCGGCTACGAGCAGTACTTC.

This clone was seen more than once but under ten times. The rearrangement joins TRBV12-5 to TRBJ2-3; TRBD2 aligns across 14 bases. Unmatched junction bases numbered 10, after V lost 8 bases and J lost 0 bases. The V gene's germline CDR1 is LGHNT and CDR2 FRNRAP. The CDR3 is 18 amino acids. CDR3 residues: CASHPGTSGGPSTDTQYF. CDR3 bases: TGTGCTAGTCACCCGGGGACTAGCGGGGGCCCTAGCACAGATACGCAGTATTTT.

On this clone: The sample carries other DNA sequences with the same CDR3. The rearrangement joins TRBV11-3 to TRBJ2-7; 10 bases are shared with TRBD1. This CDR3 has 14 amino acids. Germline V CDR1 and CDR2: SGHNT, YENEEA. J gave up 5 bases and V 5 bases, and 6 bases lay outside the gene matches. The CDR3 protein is CASSLGTGVDEQYF. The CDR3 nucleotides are TGTGCCAGCAGCCTTGGGACAGGGGTAGACGAGCAGTACTTC.

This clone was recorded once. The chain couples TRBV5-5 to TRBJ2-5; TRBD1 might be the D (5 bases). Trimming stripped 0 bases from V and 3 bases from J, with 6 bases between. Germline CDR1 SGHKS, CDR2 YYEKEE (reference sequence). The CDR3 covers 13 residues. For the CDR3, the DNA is TGTGCCAGCAGCTTGGAAGGGGAAGAGACCCAGTACTTC. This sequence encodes CASSLEGEETQYF. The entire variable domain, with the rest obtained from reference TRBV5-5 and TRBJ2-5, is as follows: DAGVTQSPTHLIKTRGQQVTLRCSPISGHKSVSWYQQVLGQGPQFIFQYYEKEERGRGNFPDRFSARQFPNYSSELNVNALLLGDSALYLCASSLEGEETQYFGPGTRLLVL.

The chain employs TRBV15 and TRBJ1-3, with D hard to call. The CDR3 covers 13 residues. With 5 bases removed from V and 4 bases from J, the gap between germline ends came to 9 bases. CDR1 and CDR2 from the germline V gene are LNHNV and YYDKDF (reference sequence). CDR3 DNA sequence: TGTGCCACCAGCGGCCACGTCGGAAACACCATATATTTT. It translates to CATSGHVGNTIYF.

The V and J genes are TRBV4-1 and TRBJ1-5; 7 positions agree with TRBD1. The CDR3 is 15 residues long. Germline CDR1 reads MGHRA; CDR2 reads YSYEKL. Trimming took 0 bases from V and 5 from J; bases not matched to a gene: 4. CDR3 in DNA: TGCGCCAGCAGCCAAGAGGAACAGGGGTATCAGCCCCAGCATTTT. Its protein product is CASSQEEQGYQPQHF.

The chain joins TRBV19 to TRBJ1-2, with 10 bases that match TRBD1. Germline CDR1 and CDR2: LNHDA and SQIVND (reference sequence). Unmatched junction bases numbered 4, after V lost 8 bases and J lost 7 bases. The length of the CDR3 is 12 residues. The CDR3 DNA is TGTGCCAGTGGGACAGGGGTGTTTGGCTACACCTTC. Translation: CASGTGVFGYTF.

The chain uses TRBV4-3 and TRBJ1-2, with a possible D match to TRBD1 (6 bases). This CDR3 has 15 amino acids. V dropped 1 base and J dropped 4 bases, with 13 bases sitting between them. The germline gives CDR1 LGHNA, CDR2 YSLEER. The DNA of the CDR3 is TGCGCCAGCAGCCAAGTCTCGACAGGTTCCTATGGCTACACCTTC. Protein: CASSQVSTGSYGYTF.

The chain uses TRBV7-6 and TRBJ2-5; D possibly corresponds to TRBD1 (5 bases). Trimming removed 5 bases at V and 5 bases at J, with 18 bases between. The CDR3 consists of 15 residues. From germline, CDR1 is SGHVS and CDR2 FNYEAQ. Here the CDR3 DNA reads TGTGCCAGCAGCCTTAGGGCTCAGGGTGTCGAGACCCAGTACTTC. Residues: CASSLRAQGVETQYF.

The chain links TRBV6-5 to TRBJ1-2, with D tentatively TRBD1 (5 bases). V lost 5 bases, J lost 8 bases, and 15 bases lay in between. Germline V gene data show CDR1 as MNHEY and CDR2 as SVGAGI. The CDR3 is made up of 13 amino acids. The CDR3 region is CASSEAPGLGYTF. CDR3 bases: TGTGCCAGCAGTGAAGCGCCAGGGCTCGGCTACACCTTC.

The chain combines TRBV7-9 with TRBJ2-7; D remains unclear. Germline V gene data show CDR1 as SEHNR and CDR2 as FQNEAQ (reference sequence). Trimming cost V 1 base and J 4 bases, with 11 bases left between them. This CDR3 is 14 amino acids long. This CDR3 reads CASSLVGRNYEQYF. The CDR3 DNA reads TGTGCCAGCAGCTTAGTCGGCAGGAATTACGAGCAGTACTTC.

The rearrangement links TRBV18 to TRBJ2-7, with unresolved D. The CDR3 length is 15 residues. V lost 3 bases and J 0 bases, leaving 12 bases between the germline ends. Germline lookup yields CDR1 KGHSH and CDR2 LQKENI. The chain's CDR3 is CASSPGPPSSYEQYF. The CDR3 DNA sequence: TGTGCCAGCTCACCTGGCCCCCCAAGCTCCTACGAGCAGTACTTC.

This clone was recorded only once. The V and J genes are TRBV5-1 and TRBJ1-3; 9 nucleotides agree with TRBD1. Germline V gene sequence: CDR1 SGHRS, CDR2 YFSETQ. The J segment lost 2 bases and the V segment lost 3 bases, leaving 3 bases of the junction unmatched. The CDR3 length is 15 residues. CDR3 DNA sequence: TGCGCCAGCAGCTCGACAGGGGGGACTGGAAACACCATATATTTT. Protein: CASSSTGGTGNTIYF.

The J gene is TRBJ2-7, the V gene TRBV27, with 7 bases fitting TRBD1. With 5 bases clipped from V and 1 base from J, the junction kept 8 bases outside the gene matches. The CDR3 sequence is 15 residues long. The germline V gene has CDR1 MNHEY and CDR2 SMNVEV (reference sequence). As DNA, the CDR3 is TGTGCCAGCAGTCCCACCCCGGGACAGTCCTACGAGCAGTACTTC. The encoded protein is CASSPTPGQSYEQYF.

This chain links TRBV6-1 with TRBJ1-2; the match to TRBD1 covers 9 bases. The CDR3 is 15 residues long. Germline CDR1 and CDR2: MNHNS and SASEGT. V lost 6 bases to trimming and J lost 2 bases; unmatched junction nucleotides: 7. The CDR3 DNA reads TGTGCCAGCAGAGTCCGGGACAGGGAGAACTATGGCTACACCTTC. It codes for CASRVRDRENYGYTF.

This chain's CDR3 is CASSSPRTATYNEQFF. The CDR3 DNA reads TGTGCCAGCAGTTCCCCCAGGACAGCCACCTACAATGAGCAGTTCTTC. V is TRBV28 and J is TRBJ2-1, with a weak D call TRBD1 (6 bases). This CDR3 is 16 amino acids long. The V gene lost 4 bases and the J gene lost 2 bases, with 15 bases spanning the gap. The germline CDR1 and CDR2 sequences are MDHEN and SYDVKM.